These 14 T cell receptor beta chains came from one sample sequenced in a study of CD8 T cells in Susac syndrome. The authors reverse transcribed about 0.5 to 1 ug RNA with random hexamers. TCRdb re-called the immunoSEQ multiplex PCR reads through MiXCR, storing one row per CDR3 protein. This sample has more than 150,000 distinct CDR3 sequences, with 94% found just once. Source material: CD8+ T cells from PBMCs. These receptors originate from a human donor with multiple sclerosis.

V usage is TRBV15 and J usage is TRBJ1-5; possibly TRBD1 for D (5 bases). This CDR3 comprises 15 residues. The germline V and J ends were trimmed by 3 bases and 1 base, with 10 bases remaining between them. Germline values: CDR1 LNHNV, CDR2 YYDKDF (reference sequence). CDR3 DNA: TGTGCCACCAGCAGCCAGGGAAAGAGCAATCAGCCCCAGCATTTT. Its protein is CATSSQGKSNQPQHF.

The CDR3 coding sequence is TGCGCCAGCAGCCACAACAGGGACACCGGGGAGCTGTTTTTT. This codes for CASSHNRDTGELFF. The genes are TRBV4-1 and TRBJ2-2, with D tentatively TRBD1 (6 bases). This CDR3 has 14 amino acids. Germline lookup yields CDR1 MGHRA and CDR2 YSYEKL. Between the trimmed V and J ends, which lost 3 bases and 3 bases, there was a span of 8 bases.

The chain is built from TRBV19 and TRBJ2-1, with 8 bases that match TRBD2. The CDR3 covers 15 residues. J lost 7 bases, V lost 7 bases, and 12 bases had no gene match. Germline lookup yields CDR1 LNHDA and CDR2 SQIVND (reference sequence). The CDR3, as DNA: TGTGCCAGTACCACCCCAATCGGCGGGGGGAATGAGCAGTTCTTC. It translates to CASTTPIGGGNEQFF.

The J gene is TRBJ1-2, the V gene TRBV4-3; a weak D match, TRBD1 (6 bases). V dropped 0 bases and J dropped 4 bases, with 12 bases sitting between them. The CDR3 has 15 amino acids. The germline CDR1 and CDR2 sequences are LGHNA and YSLEER. The CDR3 region is CASSQDGGQIYGYTF. The CDR3 DNA reads as TGCGCCAGCAGCCAAGATGGGGGGCAGATCTATGGCTACACCTTC.

The V and J genes are TRBV27 and TRBJ2-7; D could derive from TRBD1 or TRBD2 (5 bases each). CDR3 length equals 15 residues. Looked up from germline, CDR1 is MNHEY and CDR2 is SMNVEV (reference sequence). The ends were cut back, 7 bases at V and 7 bases at J, with 23 bases in the middle. Here the CDR3 reads CASKDGGRQLFEQYF. The CDR3 DNA is TGTGCCAGCAAGGATGGGGGACGACAACTTTTTGAGCAGTACTTC.

This chain joins TRBV7-9 and TRBJ2-2; D may be TRBD2 (6 bases). Trimming took 2 bases from V and 0 from J, leaving 13 bases between them. In germline, CDR1 is SEHNR, CDR2 FQNEAQ (reference sequence). The CDR3 is made up of 17 amino acids. CDR3 sequence reads: CASSLPGRGSNTGELFF. DNA for the CDR3: TGTGCCAGCAGCTTACCGGGCCGGGGGTCGAACACCGGGGAGCTGTTTTTT.

This chain links TRBV6-5 with TRBJ2-7, with a weak D call TRBD1 (6 bases). Germline-derived CDR1 and CDR2 are MNHEY and SVGAGI. This CDR3 has 17 amino acids. Trimming left V 2 bases short and J 6 bases short, with 23 bases between. The CDR3 nucleotides are TGTGCCAGCAGTTACATTGTAAGGTTCGGACAGATCTCCGAGCAGTACTTC. Encoded protein: CASSYIVRFGQISEQYF.

This chain joins TRBV28 and TRBJ2-7; weak D call: TRBD1 (6 bases). This CDR3 comprises 16 residues. V was cut by 1 base and J by 2 bases, with 15 bases left in between. Germline lookup yields CDR1 MDHEN and CDR2 SYDVKM. The CDR3 region is CASSLFDRTVAYEQYF. The DNA for the CDR3 is TGTGCCAGCAGTTTATTTGATCGGACAGTCGCCTACGAGCAGTACTTC.

The chain combines TRBV30 with TRBJ2-7; D may be TRBD1 (6 bases). Germline V gene lookup returns CDR1 GTSNPN and CDR2 SVGIG (reference sequence). V lost 7 bases, J lost 3 bases, and 10 bases lay in between. The CDR3 is made up of 11 amino acids. DNA for the CDR3: TGTGCCTCCGCGGACAGCTACGAGCAGTACTTC. Translated, it gives CASADSYEQYF.

The chain uses TRBV29-1 and TRBJ2-7; either TRBD1 or TRBD2 may fit D (6 bases each). This CDR3 region has 17 residues. V lost 3 bases and J lost 2, with 23 bases in between. In germline, CDR1 is SQVTM, CDR2 ANQGSEA. CDR3 sequence: CSVEAGGRKDTAYEQYF. The CDR3 region has the DNA TGCAGCGTTGAGGCCGGGGGCCGGAAGGATACAGCCTACGAGCAGTACTTC.

CDR3 protein: CASQGLTKNIQYF. CDR3 nucleotide sequence: TGTGCAAGCCAAGGACTAACCAAAAACATTCAGTACTTC. The chain carries TRBV2 and TRBJ2-4; possible D gene TRBD2, 6 bases. Per the germline V gene, CDR1 is SNHLY and CDR2 is FYNNEI. The CDR3 is made up of 13 amino acids.

V and J are TRBV30 and TRBJ2-3, with 7 bases fitting TRBD2. The CDR3 loop spans 15 amino acids. The V segment lost 0 bases and the J segment 2 bases; nucleotides outside the gene matches: 5. In germline, CDR1 is GTSNPN, CDR2 SVGIG (reference sequence). In DNA form, the CDR3 reads TGTGCCTGGAGTGTGGGGACTACATCCACAGATACGCAGTATTTT. Its protein product is CAWSVGTTSTDTQYF.

This clonotype was seen only once. The chain combines TRBV20-1 with TRBJ2-7; D may be TRBD1 or TRBD2 (5 bases each). The CDR3 length is 14 residues. The germline CDR1 and CDR2 sequences are DFQATT and SNEGSKA (reference sequence). Trimming took 5 bases from V and 2 from J, leaving 16 bases between them. The CDR3 here is CSAFTGTETYEQYF. The CDR3 DNA is TGCAGTGCTTTTACCGGGACGGAGACCTACGAGCAGTACTTC.

The genes are TRBV7-9 and TRBJ2-3, with D maybe TRBD2 (6 bases). Germline V gene lookup returns CDR1 SEHNR and CDR2 FQNEAQ (reference sequence). The CDR3 covers 15 residues. V lost 5 bases, J lost 3 bases, and 15 bases lay in between. CDR3 loop: CASSLRDFGTDTQYF. In DNA, the CDR3 is TGTGCCAGCAGCCTACGGGACTTTGGAACAGATACGCAGTATTTT.